Shown below are 30 T cell receptor beta chains from a single sample sequenced in a study of shared clonotypes between healthy human individuals. Sequencing was performed with immunoSEQ multiplex PCR; in TCRdb, only in-frame clones are kept and a portion is missing. The profile shows around 990,000 clones, 77% of them singletons. The sequenced material came from memory CD4+ T cells from PBMCs. Sample subset: CD45RA-negative fraction. The receptors here all came from a man aged 18 to 35 in good health. Some clones in this sample may be carry-over from other donors' samples.

The V call is TRBV2, the J call TRBJ1-5; D perhaps matches TRBD1 (6 bases). V lost 2 bases, J lost 5 bases, and 10 bases lay in between. This CDR3 comprises 14 residues. Looked up from germline, CDR1 is SNHLY and CDR2 is FYNNEI. The CDR3 coding sequence is TGTGCCAGCAGTGAATATCAGGGGTATCAGCCCCAGCATTTT. As protein: CASSEYQGYQPQHF.

CDR3 amino acids: CASSLSPHYEQYF. DNA for the CDR3: TGTGCCAGCAGCCTTAGTCCCCACTACGAGCAGTACTTC. The chain uses TRBV9 and TRBJ2-7; no clear D gene. The germline V gene has CDR1 SGDLS and CDR2 YYNGEE. Between the trimmed V and J ends, which lost 4 bases and 3 bases, there was a span of 11 bases. The CDR3 extends over 13 amino acids.

The gene calls are TRBV7-6 and TRBJ1-3; no firm D call. V was trimmed by 6 bases and J by 0 bases, leaving 15 bases between them. The CDR3 totals 16 residues. Germline-derived CDR1 and CDR2 are SGHVS and FNYEAQ. The CDR3 region is CASSRAAGGSGNTIYF. The CDR3 nucleotides read TGTGCCAGCAGTAGGGCGGCGGGCGGCTCTGGAAACACCATATATTTT.

The J gene is TRBJ2-3, the V gene TRBV7-2; 7 bases line up with TRBD1. The CDR3 spans 16 residues. Germline CDR1 reads SGHTA; CDR2 reads FQGNSA. V was clipped by 3 bases and J by 3 bases; unmatched bases: 9. The CDR3 region is CASSFQGTVFTDTQYF. The CDR3 DNA is TGTGCCAGCAGCTTCCAAGGGACAGTGTTTACAGATACGCAGTATTTT. The full variable domain, rest sourced from reference TRBV7-2 and TRBJ2-3, is GAGVSQSPSNKVTEKGKDVELRCDPISGHTALYWYRQSLGQGLEFLIYFQGNSAPDKSGLPSDRFSAERTGGSVSTLTIQRTQQEDSAVYLCASSFQGTVFTDTQYFGPGTRLTVL.

This sequence joins TRBV2 and TRBJ2-1; D unclear. Between the trimmed V and J ends, which lost 1 base and 11 bases, there was a span of 6 bases. The CDR3 runs 11 residues. In germline, CDR1 is SNHLY, CDR2 FYNNEI. The DNA for the CDR3 is TGTGCCAGCAGTGAAGGGAGCCAGCAGTTCTTC. It encodes CASSEGSQQFF.

This sequence joins TRBV5-1 and TRBJ1-1; possible D gene TRBD1, 5 bases. The CDR3 spans 13 residues. Germline CDR1 and CDR2: SGHRS and YFSETQ. Between the trimmed V and J ends, which lost 2 bases and 6 bases, there was a span of 11 bases. The CDR3 DNA reads as TGCGCCAGCAGCTTTATCCGGGGGGCTGAAGCTTTCTTT. It yields the protein CASSFIRGAEAFF.

Note on this clone: Other DNA sequences of this sample code for an identical CDR3. The chain has TRBV6-4 and TRBJ2-1, with D maybe TRBD2 (6 bases). V lost 0 bases to trimming and J lost 1 base, with 7 bases between them. Germline V gives CDR1 MRHNA, CDR2 SNTAGT. The CDR3 sequence is 15 residues long. The CDR3 region is CASSDSAGSYNEQFF. CDR3 nucleotides: TGTGCCAGCAGTGACTCGGCGGGGTCCTACAATGAGCAGTTCTTC.

This clone appeared a single time. The chain couples TRBV29-1 to TRBJ2-1, with TRBD2 matching over 8 bases. Trimming cost V 4 bases and J 8 bases; bases outside gene matches: 10. This CDR3 is built from 14 residues. CDR1 and CDR2 from the germline V gene are SQVTM and ANQGSEA. The CDR3 DNA reads TGCAGCGTTGGACTAGCGCCAAAGTTGGATGAGCAGTTCTTC. As protein: CSVGLAPKLDEQFF.

V usage is TRBV6-4 and J usage is TRBJ2-7; 14 positions match TRBD2. The CDR3 is 15 residues long. The ends lost 5 bases at V and 5 bases at J; junction bases unmatched: 5. Germline V gene sequence: CDR1 MRHNA, CDR2 SNTAGT. The CDR3 loop reads CASSPGTSGSDEQYF. CDR3 DNA: TGTGCCAGCAGTCCCGGGACTAGCGGGAGCGACGAGCAGTACTTC.

This clone came up a few times. The rearrangement joins TRBV7-9 to TRBJ2-4; D remains ambiguous. This CDR3 region has 11 residues. V dropped 1 base and J dropped 11 bases, with 6 bases sitting between them. Germline V gene lookup returns CDR1 SEHNR and CDR2 FQNEAQ (reference sequence). The CDR3 reads CASSLGAVQYF. CDR3 nucleotides: TGTGCCAGCAGCTTAGGAGCAGTTCAGTACTTC.

This sequence joins TRBV6-6 and TRBJ2-7, with D hard to call. The CDR3 consists of 14 residues. Germline-derived CDR1 and CDR2 are MNHNY and SVGAGI (reference sequence). V was shortened by 5 bases and J by 2 bases, with 13 bases between the two germline ends. The CDR3, as DNA: TGTGCCAGCAGTCAAACTACTATTCCCTACGAGCAGTACTTC. It encodes CASSQTTIPYEQYF.

The rearrangement uses TRBV11-2 and TRBJ1-2; D gene ambiguous. Germline V lookup: CDR1 SGHAT, CDR2 FQNNGV. CDR3 length: 13 residues. The germline V and J ends were trimmed by 4 bases and 5 bases, with 11 bases remaining between them. CDR3 coding DNA: TGTGCCAGCAGCTCAGGACGGAATTATGGCTACACCTTC. The encoded protein is CASSSGRNYGYTF.

As DNA, the CDR3 is TGTGCCAGCGGTCGGACAGGGGGCGTTACAGATACGCAGTATTTT. Protein sequence: CASGRTGGVTDTQYF. The rearrangement uses TRBV5-8 and TRBJ2-3, with TRBD1 identical over 11 bases. Per germline, CDR1 SGHTS and CDR2 YDEGEE. V trimming: 7 bases; J trimming: 3 bases; junction bases outside the gene matches: 7. There are 15 residues in the CDR3. Full variable domain (missing parts from reference TRBV5-8 and TRBJ2-3): EAGVTQSPTHLIKTRGQQATLRCSPISGHTSVYWYQQALGLGLQFLLWYDEGEERNRGNFPPRFSGRQFPNYSSELNVNALELEDSALYLCASGRTGGVTDTQYFGPGTRLTVL.

The J gene is TRBJ1-5, the V gene TRBV27; TRBD1 aligns across 9 bases. The J segment lost 4 bases and the V segment lost 4 bases, leaving 2 bases of the junction unmatched. CDR1 is MNHEY and CDR2 is SMNVEV in the germline V gene (reference sequence). This CDR3 comprises 14 residues. CDR3 protein: CASSWDRENQPQHF. CDR3 coding DNA: TGTGCCAGCAGTTGGGACAGGGAAAATCAGCCCCAGCATTTT.

The CDR3 spells CASRLDTNTEAFF. In DNA, the CDR3 is TGTGCCAGCAGACTGGACACGAACACTGAAGCTTTCTTT. The rearrangement joins TRBV2 to TRBJ1-1, with D perhaps TRBD1 (5 bases). CDR3 length: 13 amino acids. Germline CDR1 reads SNHLY; CDR2 reads FYNNEI. Trimming shortened V by 6 bases and J by 1 base, and 9 bases separated the two germline ends.

In its sample, this clone was seen many times. This rearrangement joins TRBV2 to TRBJ2-7; 8 nucleotides match TRBD1. The CDR3 runs 16 residues. J gave up 0 bases and V 6 bases, and 10 bases lay outside the gene matches. Germline-derived CDR1 and CDR2 are SNHLY and FYNNEI. CDR3 amino acids: CASSDIGQGTSYEQYF. The CDR3 DNA reads as TGTGCCAGCAGCGACATAGGACAGGGCACCTCCTACGAGCAGTACTTC.

This rearrangement joins TRBV18 to TRBJ1-4; D remains unclear. CDR1 KGHSH and CDR2 LQKENI come from the germline V gene. Trimming left V 3 bases short and J 4 bases short, with 9 bases between. CDR3 length equals 14 residues. The CDR3 DNA is TGTGCCAGCTCACCCTCAGGATATAATGAAAAACTGTTTTTT. Residues: CASSPSGYNEKLFF.

The rearrangement links TRBV7-9 to TRBJ2-3; D remains unclear. Germline V gene data show CDR1 as SEHNR and CDR2 as FQNEAQ (reference sequence). Trimming left V 5 bases short and J 4 bases short, with 7 bases between. CDR3 length: 12 amino acids. The CDR3 spells CASSLLADTQYF. Here the CDR3 DNA reads TGTGCCAGCAGCCTTTTGGCAGATACGCAGTATTTT.

J is TRBJ1-4 and V is TRBV6-1; maybe TRBD1 (5 bases). The V gene lost 6 bases and the J gene lost 8 bases, with 13 bases spanning the gap. CDR1 is MNHNS, CDR2 SASEGT, per germline. CDR3 length equals 13 residues. CDR3 sequence: CASRTTRGEKLFF. The CDR3 nucleotides are TGTGCCAGCAGGACGACAAGGGGCGAAAAACTGTTTTTT.

The chain is built from TRBV7-2 and TRBJ1-1; no definite D call. V was shortened by 1 base and J by 0 bases, with 6 bases between the two germline ends. CDR3 size: 14 residues. From germline, CDR1 is SGHTA and CDR2 FQGNSA. This chain's CDR3 is CASSLVVLNTEAFF. CDR3 nucleotides: TGTGCCAGCAGCTTAGTAGTCTTGAACACTGAAGCTTTCTTT. Looking up the rest from reference TRBV7-2 and TRBJ1-1 gives the full variable domain: GAGVSQSPSNKVTEKGKDVELRCDPISGHTALYWYRQSLGQGLEFLIYFQGNSAPDKSGLPSDRFSAERTGGSVSTLTIQRTQQEDSAVYLCASSLVVLNTEAFFGQGTRLTVV.

The chain joins TRBV20-1 to TRBJ1-2, with D uncertain. The CDR3 contains 11 residues. Germline loops: CDR1 DFQATT, CDR2 SNEGSKA (reference sequence). V shed 6 bases and J shed 6 bases, with 11 bases lying between them. The DNA of the CDR3 is TGCAGTGCCGACCTCTCCAATGGCTACACCTTC. It yields the protein CSADLSNGYTF.

As DNA, the CDR3 is TGTGCCAGCAGCCCGAGGACGGTCCTGGGGGAAAAACTGTTTTTT. Translation: CASSPRTVLGEKLFF. The rearrangement uses TRBV11-2 and TRBJ1-4, with D unclear. CDR1 is SGHAT, CDR2 FQNNGV, per germline. CDR3 size: 15 residues. Trimming cost V 5 bases and J 8 bases, with 18 bases left between them. The full variable domain, rest sourced from reference TRBV11-2 and TRBJ1-4, is EAGVAQSPRYKIIEKRQSVAFWCNPISGHATLYWYQQILGQGPKLLIQFQNNGVVDDSQLPKDRFSAERLKGVDSTLKIQPAKLEDSAVYLCASSPRTVLGEKLFFGSGTQLSVL.

The chain couples TRBV6-5 to TRBJ2-5; D is perhaps TRBD1 (5 bases). Trimming cost V 4 bases and J 6 bases, with 9 bases left between them. Per the germline V gene, CDR1 is MNHEY and CDR2 is SVGAGI. The CDR3 contains 12 residues. CDR3 amino acids: CASSFDRKTQYF. DNA of the CDR3: TGTGCCAGCAGTTTCGACAGAAAGACCCAGTACTTC.

To note about this clone: Other DNA sequences in the sample encode the same CDR3. This chain joins TRBV6-5 and TRBJ1-2; 9 bases align to TRBD1. The germline CDR1 and CDR2 sequences are MNHEY and SVGAGI. The V and J ends lost 3 bases and 4 bases, in that order; junction bases with no gene match: 6. The CDR3 spans 15 residues. In nucleotides, the CDR3 is TGTGCCAGCAGTTATTCGGGACAGGGCAGCTATGGCTACACCTTC. Its translation: CASSYSGQGSYGYTF.

The CDR3 DNA sequence: TGTGCCAGCAGCTTAAGCTCTAGCGGGAGATACGAGCAGTACTTC. The encoded protein is CASSLSSSGRYEQYF. The genes are TRBV11-2 and TRBJ2-7; TRBD2 agrees at 10 bases. This CDR3 has 15 amino acids. Trimming took 2 bases from V and 4 from J; bases not matched to a gene: 5. Per germline, CDR1 SGHAT and CDR2 FQNNGV.

The V gene is TRBV9, the J gene TRBJ1-1; no reliable D call. The length of the CDR3 is 15 residues. Germline CDR1 is SGDLS and CDR2 is YYNGEE. Between the trimmed V and J ends, which lost 3 bases and 5 bases, there was a span of 17 bases. Here the CDR3 DNA reads TGTGCCAGCAGCGGCCGGGGAGGTAGGAGGACTGAAGCTTTCTTT. This translates into CASSGRGGRRTEAFF.

The chain combines TRBV2 with TRBJ2-7; TRBD2 aligns across 9 bases. The CDR3 extends over 13 amino acids. The germline gives CDR1 SNHLY, CDR2 FYNNEI. With 6 bases clipped from V and 3 bases from J, the junction kept 3 bases outside the gene matches. CDR3 sequence reads: CASRGAGGYEQYF. The CDR3, as DNA: TGTGCCAGCAGGGGAGCGGGAGGCTACGAGCAGTACTTC.

This sequence joins TRBV6-1 and TRBJ1-2; 9 bases are a match to TRBD1. Germline CDR1 reads MNHNS; CDR2 reads SASEGT. With 3 bases clipped from V and 8 bases from J, the junction kept 7 bases outside the gene matches. This CDR3 comprises 14 residues. The CDR3 spells CASSDGQGSGGYTF. The DNA for the CDR3 is TGTGCCAGCAGTGACGGACAGGGGAGCGGCGGCTACACCTTC.

As DNA, the CDR3 is TGTGCCCAGGCTGAAAAACTGTTTTTT. Its protein product is CAQAEKLFF. The chain has TRBV5-4 and TRBJ1-4; D not certain. Between the trimmed V and J ends, which lost 10 bases and 7 bases, there was a span of 5 bases. Germline V lookup: CDR1 SGHNT, CDR2 YYREEE (reference sequence). CDR3 length: 9 residues.

V is TRBV5-1 and J is TRBJ2-3; weak D call: TRBD2 (5 bases). CDR1 and CDR2 (germline): SGHRS, YFSETQ. The CDR3 has 14 residues. V dropped 2 bases and J dropped 1 base, with 8 bases sitting between them. The CDR3 spells CASSFGSGTDTQYF. The CDR3 coding sequence is TGCGCCAGCAGCTTTGGTAGCGGCACAGATACGCAGTATTTT.